These T cell receptor beta chains were read from a single sample in a study of T-cell memory formation after mild COVID-19. One entry per CDR3 protein, called by TCRdb with MiXCR from the 5' RACE reads. The sample holds approximately 250,000 distinct CDR3 sequences, 16% seen once. Sequencing used PBMCs or a T cell subset sorted from them (not recorded which). Receptors were obtained from a man aged 18 to 35 who had mild COVID-19 (a few samples of this study predate the infection). Cell type and time point are not known. Both conserved end residues are trimmed from each CDR3.

j_call v_call cdr3_aa
TRBJ1-2 TRBV6-2/TRBV6-3 ASSYRSGGFSLGYT
TRBJ1-5 TRBV5-5 ASRPGVGNQPQH
TRBJ2-7 TRBV19 ASRSIRRDRSYEQY
TRBJ2-5 TRBV5-1 ASSLGLAGPQETQY
TRBJ2-7 TRBV29-1 SVRGLSSYEQY
TRBJ2-1 TRBV11-1 ASSKGGYNEQF
TRBJ1-3 TRBV12-3/TRBV12-4 ASSFLDSGNTIY
TRBJ2-1 TRBV7-6 ASSSQSNEQF
TRBJ2-5 TRBV7-2 ASSPRSGGVLWETQY
TRBJ1-1 TRBV12-3/TRBV12-4 ASSFTPRGVTEAF